This T cell receptor (beta chain) was documented in a study of shared clonotypes between healthy human individuals. About the research overall: Each donor had three CD4 naive, three CD4 memory, two CD8 naive and one CD8 memory plate.

This CDR3 spans 14 amino acids. TCRdb's copy holds only in-frame clones and misses some; the assay was immunoSEQ multiplex PCR. The sample includes 550,000 to 700,000 clones, about 80% of them seen just once. In its sample, this clone was seen many times. This chain uses TRBV21-1 with TRBJ2-7; the D call TRBD2 from the table was never checked on the DNA. TRBV21-1 is listed as a pseudogene. The sequence derives from a woman aged 25 to 39 in good health. Sequencing was carried out using memory CD4+ T cells sorted from blood. Specified subset: CD45RA-negative fraction. The CDR3 region is CASSKASREDEQYF. CDR3 sequence (DNA): TGTGCCAGCAGCAAAGCGAGCAGGGAGGACGAGCAGTACTTC.